This T cell receptor (beta chain) stems from a study of blood T cells in healthy people across ages. Germline V gene sequence: CDR1 SQVTM, CDR2 ANQGSEA. This CDR3 is built from 14 residues. The V end lost 6 bases, the J end lost 2 bases, and 16 bases lay between the germline ends. PCR was performed a second time for about 6 to 12 cycles using a sample-barcoded 5' primer and a J-beta primer mix. TCRdb analysed the 5' RACE reads with MiXCR anew, one entry per CDR3 protein. The table includes about 320,000 distinct CDR3 sequences, 25% to 30% detected once. The J gene is TRBJ2-5, the V gene TRBV29-1; TRBD2 is a possible D gene (6 bases). Sequencing was done on a sample of blood. The receptor was derived from an older woman in good health. This chain's CDR3 is CSVFSRGKQETQYF. In DNA, the CDR3 is TGCAGCGTGTTCTCCCGCGGGAAACAAGAGACCCAGTACTTC.